These 11 T cell receptor beta chains share one sample of origin, sequenced in a study of blood T cell repertoires in COVID-19. The repertoire was sequenced with immunoSEQ multiplex PCR; TCRdb's copy has only in-frame clones and lacks some. This sample has around 80,000 clones; 80% occur once, and the top ten carry around 4.8%. The sequenced sample consisted of peripheral blood. The receptors stem from a woman between 65 and 79 years old with acute or convalescent COVID-19.

The chain employs TRBV11-2 and TRBJ1-3; D is undetermined. The CDR3 covers 19 residues. Germline assignment: CDR1 SGHAT and CDR2 FQNNGV. The V end lost 4 bases, the J end lost 0 bases, and 22 bases lay between the germline ends. CDR3 sequence reads: CASSSMYLGVGSSGNTIYF. The CDR3 bases are TGTGCCAGCAGCTCCATGTATCTAGGCGTCGGGTCCTCTGGAAACACCATATATTTT.

The chain couples TRBV7-9 to TRBJ1-2, with 10 bases matching TRBD1. This CDR3 is 15 amino acids long. V lost 5 bases and J lost 1; bases outside the gene matches: 4. Looked up from germline, CDR1 is SEHNR and CDR2 is FQNEAQ (reference sequence). The CDR3 protein is CASSPWTGGNYGYTF. CDR3 in DNA: TGTGCCAGCAGCCCGTGGACAGGGGGTAACTATGGCTACACCTTC.

V usage is TRBV5-5 and J usage is TRBJ2-7; 8 bases agree with TRBD1. Trimming took 1 base from V and 2 from J; bases not matched to a gene: 5. The CDR3 is 15 residues long. Germline-derived CDR1 and CDR2 are SGHKS and YYEKEE (reference sequence). CDR3 bases: TGTGCCAGCAGCTTGTCGCTGGGACAGGCCTACGAGCAGTACTTC. This translates into CASSLSLGQAYEQYF.

This clone was detected only a few times. The chain joins TRBV5-1 to TRBJ1-2; D unclear. The CDR3 has 14 residues. Between the trimmed V and J ends, which lost 1 base and 8 bases, there was a span of 15 bases. Germline loops: CDR1 SGHRS, CDR2 YFSETQ. The CDR3 nucleotides are TGCGCCAGCAGCTTGAGTCCCTCCGCCGGGGGCTACACCTTC. This gives the protein CASSLSPSAGGYTF.

This rearrangement joins TRBV7-8 to TRBJ1-3; 7 bases agree with TRBD1. The CDR3 sequence is 17 residues long. Germline V gives CDR1 SGHVS, CDR2 FQNEAQ. V shed 1 base, J shed 1 base, and the junction held 7 bases outside the gene matches. CDR3 sequence reads: CASSLGVAGGSGNTIYF. The CDR3 DNA follows: TGTGCCAGCAGCTTAGGTGTCGCAGGGGGGTCTGGAAACACCATATATTTT.

This chain links TRBV12-3 or TRBV12-4 with TRBJ1-1, with D hard to call. V lost 7 bases and J lost 3, with 12 bases in between. CDR3 size: 13 residues. The CDR3 is CASKSTGYTEAFF. In DNA form, the CDR3 reads TGTGCCAGCAAATCGACCGGGTACACTGAAGCTTTCTTT.

In DNA form, the CDR3 reads TGTGCCAGCAGTTCCGATGCCAAGCCGGGGGACTATGGCTACACCTTC. Translation gives CASSSDAKPGDYGYTF. This chain links TRBV6-2 or TRBV6-3 with TRBJ1-2; maybe TRBD1 (5 bases). V lost 4 bases, J lost 3 bases, and 18 bases lay in between. Germline CDR1 and CDR2: MNHEY and SVGEGT. This CDR3 spans 16 amino acids.

The rearrangement links TRBV29-1 to TRBJ2-1; D is possibly TRBD2 (5 bases). Germline V gene sequence: CDR1 SQVTM, CDR2 ANQGSEA. The V end was cut by 5 bases, the J end by 2 bases, with 10 bases between. The CDR3 loop spans 13 amino acids. The CDR3 loop is CSVRPGTYNEQFF. CDR3 sequence (DNA): TGCAGCGTTCGTCCCGGGACCTACAATGAGCAGTTCTTC.

The chain carries TRBV5-1 and TRBJ1-1; TRBD1 agrees at 8 bases. In germline, CDR1 is SGHRS, CDR2 YFSETQ. The CDR3 is 15 amino acids. V lost 2 bases, J lost 1 base, and 4 bases stayed unmatched. Here the CDR3 reads CASSLGDRWNTEAFF. The CDR3 DNA reads as TGCGCCAGCAGCTTAGGGGACAGGTGGAACACTGAAGCTTTCTTT.

The chain is built from TRBV9 and TRBJ2-3; no definite D call. The germline V gene has CDR1 SGDLS and CDR2 YYNGEE. Trimming pared 3 bases from V and 0 bases from J, leaving 5 bases between. CDR3 length equals 13 residues. DNA for the CDR3: TGTGCCAGCAGCGCCTACAGCACAGATACGCAGTATTTT. The encoded protein is CASSAYSTDTQYF.

This chain connects TRBV6-2 or TRBV6-3 to TRBJ1-1, with D maybe TRBD1 (6 bases). CDR3 length: 15 amino acids. Germline values: CDR1 MNHEY, CDR2 SVGEGT. V was pared by 5 bases and J by 4 bases, with 17 bases between. This chain's CDR3 is CASSRDTPPATEAFF. In nucleotides, the CDR3 is TGTGCCAGCAGTCGGGACACCCCACCAGCCACTGAAGCTTTCTTT.